Presented here are 4 T cell receptor beta chains from one specimen sequenced in a study of blood T cell repertoires in COVID-19. The repertoire was sequenced with immunoSEQ multiplex PCR; TCRdb's copy has only in-frame clones and lacks some. The data contain 150,000 to 200,000 clones, roughly 88% of them singletons. Sequenced material: peripheral blood. These TCRs come from an older woman with acute or convalescent COVID-19.

The V call is TRBV19, the J call TRBJ1-5, with D possibly TRBD1 on 6 matching bases. Germline V gene sequence: CDR1 LNHDA, CDR2 SQIVND (reference sequence). V was clipped by 4 bases and J by 2 bases, with 9 bases between them. The length of the CDR3 is 14 residues. The CDR3 DNA reads TGTGCCAGTAGTACGACAGGCCGCAATCAGCCCCAGCATTTT. Protein sequence: CASSTTGRNQPQHF.

This clone appeared a single time. The CDR3 bases are TGTGCCAGCGGAGCACGGGGGGTACAAGAGACCCAGTACTTC. It encodes CASGARGVQETQYF. J is TRBJ2-5 and V is TRBV25-1; TRBD2 matches at 7 bases. The CDR3 runs to 14 residues. From germline, CDR1 is MGHDK and CDR2 SYGVNS. Germline trimming cut 8 bases from V and 2 bases from J; bases unmatched to any gene: 8.

This chain links TRBV19 with TRBJ1-2; 8 bases align to TRBD1. CDR1 LNHDA and CDR2 SQIVND come from the germline V gene (reference sequence). V gave up 3 bases and J gave up 3 bases; unmatched junction bases: 6. The CDR3 consists of 15 residues. CDR3 in amino acids: CASSIGQGAHYGYTF. CDR3 DNA: TGTGCCAGTAGTATTGGGCAGGGGGCACACTATGGCTACACCTTC.

Here the CDR3 DNA reads TGTGCCAGTACCAAATATGGAGGGGCGAGCTCCTACAATGAGCAGTTCTTC. Encoded protein: CASTKYGGASSYNEQFF. The chain has TRBV19 and TRBJ2-1; perhaps TRBD2 as D (6 bases). CDR1 is LNHDA, CDR2 SQIVND, per germline (reference sequence). Trimming cost V 7 bases and J 0 bases, with 19 bases left between them. The CDR3 has 17 residues.